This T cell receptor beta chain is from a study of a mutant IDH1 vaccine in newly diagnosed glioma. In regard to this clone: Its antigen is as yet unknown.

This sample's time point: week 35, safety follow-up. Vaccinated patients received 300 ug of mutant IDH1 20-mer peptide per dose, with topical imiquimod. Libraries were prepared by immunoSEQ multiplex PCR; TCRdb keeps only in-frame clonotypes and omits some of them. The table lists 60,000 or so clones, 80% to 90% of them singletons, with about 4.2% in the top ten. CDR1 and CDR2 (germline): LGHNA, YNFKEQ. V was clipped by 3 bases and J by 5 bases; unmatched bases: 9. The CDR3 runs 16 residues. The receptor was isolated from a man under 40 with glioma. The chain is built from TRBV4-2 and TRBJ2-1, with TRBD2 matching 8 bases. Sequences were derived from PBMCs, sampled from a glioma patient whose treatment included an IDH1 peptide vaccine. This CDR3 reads CASSHYRRGDHNEQFF. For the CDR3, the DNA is TGTGCCAGCAGCCATTACCGGCGGGGGGATCACAATGAGCAGTTCTTC.